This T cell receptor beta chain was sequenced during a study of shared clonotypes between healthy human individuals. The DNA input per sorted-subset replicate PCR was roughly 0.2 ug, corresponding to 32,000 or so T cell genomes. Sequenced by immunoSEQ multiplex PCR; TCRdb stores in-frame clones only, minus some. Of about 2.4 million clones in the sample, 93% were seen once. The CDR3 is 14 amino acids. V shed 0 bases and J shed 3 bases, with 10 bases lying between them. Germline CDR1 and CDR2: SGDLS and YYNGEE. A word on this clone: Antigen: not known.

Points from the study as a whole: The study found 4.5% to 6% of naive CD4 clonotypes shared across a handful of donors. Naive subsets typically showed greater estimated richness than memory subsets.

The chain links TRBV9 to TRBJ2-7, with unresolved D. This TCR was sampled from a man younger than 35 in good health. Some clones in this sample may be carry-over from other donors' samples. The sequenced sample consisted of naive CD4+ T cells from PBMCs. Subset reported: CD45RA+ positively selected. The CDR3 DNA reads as TGTGCCAGCAGCGTAGGGCCGAAAAACTACGAGCAGTACTTC. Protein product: CASSVGPKNYEQYF.